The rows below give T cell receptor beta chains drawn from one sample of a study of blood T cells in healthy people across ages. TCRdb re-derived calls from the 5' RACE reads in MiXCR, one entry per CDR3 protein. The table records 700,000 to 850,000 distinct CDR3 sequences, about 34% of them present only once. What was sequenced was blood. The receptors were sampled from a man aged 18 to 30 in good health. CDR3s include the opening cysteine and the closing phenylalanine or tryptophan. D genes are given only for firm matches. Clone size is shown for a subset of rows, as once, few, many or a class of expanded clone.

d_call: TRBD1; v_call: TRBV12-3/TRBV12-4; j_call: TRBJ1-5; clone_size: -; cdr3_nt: TGTGCCAGCAGTACCGGGACAGGGGGTCAGCCCCAGCATTTT; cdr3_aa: CASSTGTGGQPQHF
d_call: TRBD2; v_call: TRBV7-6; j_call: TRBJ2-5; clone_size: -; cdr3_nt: TGTGCCAGCAGCTTAGCGCTCGGCGGGGGAACCTTCGGGGAGCAGTACTTC; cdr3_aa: CASSLALGGGTFGEQYF
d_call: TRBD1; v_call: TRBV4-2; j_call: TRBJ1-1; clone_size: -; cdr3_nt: TGTGCCAGCAGCCAAGCTAACAGGGGCCCGAACACTGAAGCTTTCTTT; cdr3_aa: CASSQANRGPNTEAFF
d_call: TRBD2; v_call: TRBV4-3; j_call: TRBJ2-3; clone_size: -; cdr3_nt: TGCGCCAGCAGCCAAGATGCGGGACTAGCGGGGGCGGCAGATACGCAGTATTTT; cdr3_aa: CASSQDAGLAGAADTQYF
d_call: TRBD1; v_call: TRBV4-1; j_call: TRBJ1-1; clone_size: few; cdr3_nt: TGCGCCAGCAGCCCAATGACCGGGACAGGCGGCACTGAAGCTTTCTTT; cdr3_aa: CASSPMTGTGGTEAFF
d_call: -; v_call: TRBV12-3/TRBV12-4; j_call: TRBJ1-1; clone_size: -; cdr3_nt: TGTGCCAGCAGTGCCCATGGGACTGAAGCTTTCTTT; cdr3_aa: CASSAHGTEAFF
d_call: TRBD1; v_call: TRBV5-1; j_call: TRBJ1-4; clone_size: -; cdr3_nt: TGTGCCAGCAGCCTGGGACAGGGGGATGAAAAACTGTTTTTT; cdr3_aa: CASSLGQGDEKLFF
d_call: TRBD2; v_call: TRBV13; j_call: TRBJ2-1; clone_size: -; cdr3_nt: TGTGCCAGCAGCCAATTAGCGGGGGGGCTCGGAAATGAGCAGTTCTTC; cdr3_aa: CASSQLAGGLGNEQFF
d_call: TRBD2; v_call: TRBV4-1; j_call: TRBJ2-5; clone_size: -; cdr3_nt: TGCGCCAGCAGCCAAGAAGTTCTAGCGGGAGACCAAGAGACCCAGTACTTC; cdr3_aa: CASSQEVLAGDQETQYF
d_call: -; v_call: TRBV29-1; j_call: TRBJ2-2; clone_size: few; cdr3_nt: TGCAGCGTTGTATTTGCCACCGGGGAGCTGTTTTTT; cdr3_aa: CSVVFATGELFF
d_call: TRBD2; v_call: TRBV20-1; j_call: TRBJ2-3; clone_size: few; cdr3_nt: TGCAGTGCTGCCTTGGCTAGCGGGGGAACAGATACGCAGTATTTT; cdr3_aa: CSAALASGGTDTQYF